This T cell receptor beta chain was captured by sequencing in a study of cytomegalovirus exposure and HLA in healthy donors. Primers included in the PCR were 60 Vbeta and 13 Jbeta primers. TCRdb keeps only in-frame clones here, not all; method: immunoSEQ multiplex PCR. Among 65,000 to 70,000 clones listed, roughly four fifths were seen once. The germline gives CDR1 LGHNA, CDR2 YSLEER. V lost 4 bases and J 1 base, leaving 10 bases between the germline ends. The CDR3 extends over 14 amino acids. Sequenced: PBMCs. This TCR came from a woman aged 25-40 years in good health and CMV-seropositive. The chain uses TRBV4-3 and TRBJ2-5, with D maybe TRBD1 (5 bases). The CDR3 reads CASSPGRVQETQYF. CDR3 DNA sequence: TGCGCCAGCAGCCCTGGCAGGGTCCAAGAGACCCAGTACTTC.